The T cell receptor beta chain under discussion was sequenced for a study of blood T cell repertoires in COVID-19 (dated by TCRdb to about 2020). Broadly, across the study: Samples covering the acute and convalescent phases of COVID-19 were provided by collaborators in the United States, Italy and Spain. The material from the prospective study consisted of cDNA or gDNA derived from T cells, B-cell-depleted T cells, or PBMCs. Subjects who had been exposed to COVID-19, were actively infected with it, or had recovered from it provided the deeply sampled blood TCRbeta repertoires that made up the dataset. The repertoires were released in a freely available public database meant as a resource for research on the immune response to SARS-CoV-2. The samples were drawn from the first 160 participants of the ongoing ImmuneRACE study and from some 1,300 subjects provided by 6 global collaborators. Sample metadata almost always included a de-identified subject ID, COVID-19 status, age in years and sex. Where available, HLA class I and class II types were taken from metadata supplied by the sample provider and were not determined by assay-based typing. Broader findings and caveats from the paper: How much clinical and demographic metadata was included differed by source and by participant, and the metadata was provided uncurated.

The immunoSEQ Assay, a bias-controlled multiplex PCR, was used to amplify TCRbeta CDR3 regions from genomic DNA. The source study handled its data this way. Within the assay, amplification of reference gene primers was used to estimate how many nucleated cells each sample contained. To quantify the absolute abundance of each unique TCRbeta CDR3 rearrangement, sequence reads were collapsed and filtered. Productive Simpson clonality was computed per sample as the square root of Simpson's diversity index over productive rearrangements. As stored in TCRdb, this immuneACCESS dataset retains in-frame rearrangements with V and J assigned. A fraction of the clones does not appear; measured against another copy, unresolved V genes explain less than half of the discrepancy, and the remainder lacks a known reason. Clone size and V and J calls were adopted from that table, with D and trimming inferred from the DNA. This sample gives tens of thousands of clones in total; 80% to 90% of them show up just once. Roughly 1.2% of the sample goes to the ten largest clones.

Taken from the germline V gene (reference sequence), the CDR1 and CDR2 loops are MNHEY and SMNVEV. There are 15 amino acids in the CDR3, from cysteine to phenylalanine inclusive. CDR3 DNA only is kept here, 45 bases in frame from base 1. Each collaborating institution followed its own protocols to collect whole blood in K2EDTA tubes. Collaborator samples were shipped for TCRbeta analysis as frozen whole blood, isolated PBMCs, or DNA extracted from either sample type. Notes on this clone: Its antigen is currently not known. One junction end does not reproduce the germline sequence, and a read error may be involved. The same CDR3 can be traced to other DNA sequences in this sample.

The sequence was collected from a human donor in a cohort sampled during active COVID-19. Material for sequencing was peripheral blood. In this chain, TRBV27 is recombined with TRBJ2-2; the central 9 bases match TRBD2. The bases read TGTGCCAGCAGTTATCTAGCGGGAAACACCGGAGAGCTGTTTTTT. Translated, it reads CASSYLAGNTGELFF.